A selection of T cell receptor beta chains follows, all from one sample in a study of blood T cell repertoires in COVID-19. Clones were sequenced by immunoSEQ multiplex PCR, and TCRdb holds only the in-frame ones, with some missing. The data show about 210,000 clones, about 86% seen once. Sample: peripheral blood. The receptors were gathered from a man younger than 30 with active or convalescent COVID-19. Both conserved end residues are part of each CDR3. D genes are given only for firm matches. Only some rows state a clone size, as once, few, many or a class for expanded clones.

j_call,d_call,v_call,clone_size,cdr3_nt,cdr3_aa
TRBJ2-3,TRBD2,TRBV9,.,TGTGCCAGCAGCGTATCTATCACACCGGGACTAGCGGGAGGCACAGATACGCAGTATTTT,CASSVSITPGLAGGTDTQYF
TRBJ2-7,TRBD1,TRBV3-1/TRBV3-2,.,TGTGCCAGCAGCTATACAGGGGGCAAAAGGGACGAGCAGTACTTC,CASSYTGGKRDEQYF
TRBJ1-2,TRBD1,TRBV7-8,.,TGTGCCAGCAGCTCACAGACAGGGGATTATGGCTACACCTTC,CASSSQTGDYGYTF
TRBJ2-1,TRBD2,TRBV5-5,.,TGTGCCAGCAGCGCTGGACTAGCGGGAGTTTATGAGCAGTTCTTC,CASSAGLAGVYEQFF
TRBJ2-2,.,TRBV7-9,.,TGTGCCAGCAGCTTAGCGGGAGCGGGCGGGGAGCTGTTTTTT,CASSLAGAGGELFF
TRBJ1-6,TRBD1,TRBV25-1,.,TGTGCCAGCAGCGACGACAGGGGTCTCACACCCCTCCACTTT,CASSDDRGLTPLHF
TRBJ2-6,.,TRBV5-1,.,TGCGCCAGCAGGGACGGGGCTGGGGCCAACGTCCTGACTTTC,CASRDGAGANVLTF
TRBJ2-1,.,TRBV2,.,TGTGCCAGCAGTGAACGGGACACTCACACCTACAATGAGCAGTTCTTC,CASSERDTHTYNEQFF
TRBJ2-5,TRBD1,TRBV6-6,.,TGTGCCAGCAGTTACGAGTGGACAGGGCGAGAGACCCAGTACTTC,CASSYEWTGRETQYF
TRBJ2-7,TRBD1,TRBV5-1,.,TGCGCCAGCAGCCCCGGGACAGGGAACGAGCAGTACTTC,CASSPGTGNEQYF
TRBJ2-4,.,TRBV19,.,TGTGCCAGCACAGGGTACGGGACCAAAAACATTCAGTACTTC,CASTGYGTKNIQYF
TRBJ2-5,TRBD2,TRBV28,.,TGTGCCAGCAGGACATCTCCTACTAGCGCAACAAAGACCCAGTACTTC,CASRTSPTSATKTQYF
TRBJ1-6,.,TRBV30,.,TGTGCCTGGAGTGTAACAGGGAATAATTCACCCCTCCACTTT,CAWSVTGNNSPLHF
TRBJ1-4,TRBD1,TRBV28,once,TGTGCCAGCAGTTTACGACAGGGACTGGGATCTAATGAAAAACTGTTTTTT,CASSLRQGLGSNEKLFF
TRBJ2-2,.,TRBV28,once,TGTGCCAGCAGTTTCTTAACGGGGTCGAACACCGGGGAGCTGTTTTTT,CASSFLTGSNTGELFF
TRBJ2-7,.,TRBV29-1,.,TGCAGCGTTTGGGGGGCCGGCGGGAGCCTCTCCGAGCAGTACTTC,CSVWGAGGSLSEQYF
TRBJ1-5,.,TRBV5-1,.,TGCGCCAGGGGAAACGGGACTGATCACAATCAGCCCCAGCATTTT,CARGNGTDHNQPQHF
TRBJ1-3,.,TRBV5-1,.,TGCGCCAGCAGCCAGGGTCCTGGAAACACCATATATTTT,CASSQGPGNTIYF
TRBJ2-2,.,TRBV5-6,once,TGTGCCAGCAGCTTCACACCTGCCCCCGGGGAGCTGTTTTTT,CASSFTPAPGELFF
TRBJ1-5,.,TRBV30,few,TGTGCCTGGAGTGTACCGGGGGGGACCGGGGCACAGCCCCAGCATTTT,CAWSVPGGTGAQPQHF
TRBJ2-7,.,TRBV6-5,.,TGTGCCAGCAGTTACTTCCCCATGCGGGACTACGAGCAGTACTTC,CASSYFPMRDYEQYF
TRBJ2-7,TRBD1,TRBV5-5,.,TGTGCCAGCAGCCTAGACAGGGGTAAGGGGTACTTC,CASSLDRGKGYF
TRBJ1-2,.,TRBV6-4,.,TGTGCCAGCAGCAGGGACGGCGGGACTAACTATGGCTACACCTTC,CASSRDGGTNYGYTF
TRBJ2-7,.,TRBV9,few,TGTGCCAGCAGCTCGGGACTCAACTCCGAGCAGTACTTC,CASSSGLNSEQYF
TRBJ2-1,TRBD2,TRBV10-3,.,TGTGCCATCAGTTTGACTAGCGGCAGAACCTACAATGAGCAGTTCTTC,CAISLTSGRTYNEQFF
TRBJ2-1,TRBD2,TRBV9,.,TGTGCCAGCACCCGGGAGGCCAGCTCCTACAATGAGCAGTTCTTC,CASTREASSYNEQFF
TRBJ2-7,TRBD2,TRBV11-2,.,TGTGCCAGCAGCTTCGGGACTAGCGGCTCCTACGAGCAGTACTTC,CASSFGTSGSYEQYF
TRBJ2-2,TRBD2,TRBV19,.,TGTGCCAGTAACCCCGGGGGGGGAACCGGGGAGCTGTTTTTT,CASNPGGGTGELFF
TRBJ2-7,TRBD1,TRBV11-2,.,TGTGCCAGCAGCCCCCCCGGGGACAGTCCCTCCTACGAGCAGTACTTC,CASSPPGDSPSYEQYF
TRBJ1-3,.,TRBV11-2,.,TGTGCCAGCAGCTACTCGGGGGACTCTGGAAACACCATATATTTT,CASSYSGDSGNTIYF
TRBJ2-7,.,TRBV30,.,TGTGCCTGGGACTCTGGTCGGTGGTCCTACGAGCAGTACTTC,CAWDSGRWSYEQYF
TRBJ2-1,.,TRBV18,.,TGTGCCAGCTCACCCCTCGGGGGAATGGATGAGCAGTTCTTC,CASSPLGGMDEQFF
TRBJ2-1,.,TRBV24-1,.,TGTGCCACCAGTGTAGGGAGAAGCTATGAGCAGTTCTTC,CATSVGRSYEQFF
TRBJ2-7,TRBD2,TRBV6-6,.,TGTGCCAGCAGTGGATTTAGCGGGCCATCCTACGAGCAGTACTTC,CASSGFSGPSYEQYF
TRBJ2-1,.,TRBV7-3,few,TGTGCCAGCAGCCAGTTCCCAGCGGGTTACAATGAGCAGTTCTTC,CASSQFPAGYNEQFF
TRBJ2-7,TRBD2,TRBV19,.,TGTGCCAGTAGTATAACTAGCGGGAACTACGAGCAGTACTTC,CASSITSGNYEQYF
TRBJ1-6,.,TRBV19,.,TGTGCCAGTAGCCCTGACATCGGTGGCAATTCACCCCTCCACTTT,CASSPDIGGNSPLHF
TRBJ1-2,.,TRBV12-3/TRBV12-4,.,TGTGCCAGCAGTTTATCAGGTGGCTACACCTTC,CASSLSGGYTF
TRBJ1-4,.,TRBV6-4,.,TGTGCCAGCAGTGACTCCGGACAGTTCAATGAAAAACTGTTTTTT,CASSDSGQFNEKLFF
TRBJ2-1,.,TRBV9,.,TGTGCCAGCAGCTCCCGGGTGGGCTCCTACAATGAGCAGTTCTTC,CASSSRVGSYNEQFF
TRBJ2-2,.,TRBV5-6,.,TGTGCCAGCAGCTTCGAGTACAACACCGGGGAGCTGTTTTTT,CASSFEYNTGELFF
TRBJ1-1,TRBD1,TRBV6-1,.,TGTGCCAGCAGTGCACTTCCGGGACAGGGGAACACTGAAGCTTTCTTT,CASSALPGQGNTEAFF
TRBJ2-3,.,TRBV7-9,.,TGTGCCAGCAGCTTATCCCGAGGAAAGTTCACAGATACGCAGTATTTT,CASSLSRGKFTDTQYF
TRBJ2-7,TRBD1,TRBV7-9,.,TGTGCCAGCAGTCTTACAGGGGCGGGCGAGCAGTACTTC,CASSLTGAGEQYF
TRBJ2-5,TRBD2,TRBV9,.,TGTGCCAGCAGCGTAGGGCTAGCGGGACCCACGGAGACCCAGTACTTC,CASSVGLAGPTETQYF
TRBJ1-6,TRBD1,TRBV19,.,TGTGCCAGTAGTCCTGGACAGGGGACCTCCTATAATTCACCCCTCCACTTT,CASSPGQGTSYNSPLHF
TRBJ2-1,TRBD2,TRBV5-1,once,TGCGCCAGCAGCGGGACTAGTTGGTATGGTGAGCAGTTCTTC,CASSGTSWYGEQFF
TRBJ1-1,.,TRBV2,.,TGTGCCAGCAGTGAAGCGCGGGGGGACACTGAAGCTTTCTTT,CASSEARGDTEAFF
TRBJ1-4,.,TRBV18,.,TGTGCCAGCTCACCATCGCAGGGAACTAATGAAAAACTGTTTTTT,CASSPSQGTNEKLFF
TRBJ2-3,.,TRBV5-1,.,TGCGCCAGCAGTTCTCCGACTGTGGATACGCAGTATTTT,CASSSPTVDTQYF
TRBJ1-4,TRBD1,TRBV6-5,.,TGTGCCAGCAGAGCCACCACAGGGGGTCTGGAAAAACTGTTTTTT,CASRATTGGLEKLFF
TRBJ2-3,.,TRBV6-4,.,TGTGCCAGCAGTGACTCGATAGGCGGGAGCACAGATACGCAGTATTTT,CASSDSIGGSTDTQYF